This TCR beta chain is from a study of blood T cell repertoires in COVID-19. Profiled with immunoSEQ multiplex PCR; TCRdb holds only in-frame clones, not every one. Of roughly 250,000 clones listed, 75% to 95% are singletons. In Seattle, patients joined the study during active infection and were tracked longitudinally. Germline assignment: CDR1 LNHDA and CDR2 SQIVND (reference sequence). V was clipped by 5 bases and J by 6 bases; unmatched bases: 16. The CDR3 has 17 residues. The TCR comes from a young adult with COVID-19, enrolled during active disease. Sequencing was performed on peripheral blood. The V gene is TRBV19, the J gene TRBJ1-1, with 9 positions matching TRBD1. CDR3: CASSLEPPGTGMSEAFF. In DNA, the CDR3 is TGTGCCAGTAGTCTGGAGCCCCCCGGGACAGGGATGTCTGAAGCTTTCTTT. The entire variable domain, with the rest obtained from reference TRBV19 and TRBJ1-1, is as follows: DGGITQSPKYLFRKEGQNVTLSCEQNLNHDAMYWYRQDPGQGLRLIYYSQIVNDFQKGDIAEGYSVSREKKESFPLTVTSAQKNPTAFYLCASSLEPPGTGMSEAFFGQGTRLTVV.